Below are 19 T cell receptor beta chains sequenced from a single sample in a study of T cell repertoires in cytomegalovirus infection. A single record per CDR3 protein comes from TCRdb applying MiXCR to the reads. Of about 300,000 distinct CDR3 sequences listed, about 9.2% are singletons. Sequenced material: PBMCs. Source of these receptors: a human donor in good health (CMV status not recorded). Some clones in this sample may be carry-over from other donors' samples.

This clonotype was counted many times. The CDR3 DNA is TGTGCCAGCAGTGTGGACAGGGCAACCCTCCACTTT. The encoded protein is CASSVDRATLHF. The rearrangement uses TRBV12-3 or TRBV12-4 and TRBJ1-6, with 8 bases fitting TRBD1. The trim removed 5 bases at V and 14 bases at J, leaving 5 bases unmatched. The CDR3 extends over 12 amino acids.

The V gene is TRBV20-1, the J gene TRBJ1-5; 7 bases agree with TRBD1. The germline gives CDR1 DFQATT, CDR2 SNEGSKA (reference sequence). Trimming at V came to 6 bases and at J to 5 bases, leaving 7 bases not matched to a gene. The CDR3 spans 13 residues. This CDR3 is CSAGRGYDQPQHF. Written as DNA, the CDR3 is TGCAGTGCCGGCAGGGGGTACGATCAGCCCCAGCATTTT.

There are many counts of this clonotype. This chain joins TRBV5-6 and TRBJ2-1; D gene unclear. V was cut by 2 bases and J by 7 bases, with 19 bases left in between. Germline V gives CDR1 SGHDT, CDR2 YYEEEE. The CDR3 is made up of 16 amino acids. Here the CDR3 DNA reads TGTGCCAGCAGCTTTAGGGAACGGACGGCGACAAATGAGCAGTTCTTC. This codes for CASSFRERTATNEQFF. The whole variable domain, filled in from reference TRBV5-6 and TRBJ2-1, reads DAGVTQSPTHLIKTRGQQVTLRCSPKSGHDTVSWYQQALGQGPQFIFQYYEEEERQRGNFPDRFSGHQFPNYSSELNVNALLLGDSALYLCASSFRERTATNEQFFGPGTRLTVL.

This clonotype came up many times. This sequence joins TRBV20-1 and TRBJ2-2, with 7 nucleotides matching TRBD1. This CDR3 is 19 amino acids long. Trimming cost V 3 bases and J 2 bases; bases outside gene matches: 18. Germline assignment: CDR1 DFQATT and CDR2 SNEGSKA (reference sequence). The CDR3 region is CSASPLRGTALRNTGELFF. In DNA, the CDR3 is TGCAGTGCTAGTCCCCTCAGGGGGACAGCGCTAAGAAACACCGGGGAGCTGTTTTTT.

This clonotype was seen many times. The V call is TRBV12-3 or TRBV12-4, the J call TRBJ2-3, with TRBD2 identical over 8 bases. The CDR3 runs 15 residues. Germline trimming cut 6 bases from V and 5 bases from J; bases unmatched to any gene: 10. The CDR3 DNA reads TGTGCCAGCAGCCGGGAGGGCCCGAGGGGAGATACGCAGTATTTT. This codes for CASSREGPRGDTQYF.

In its sample, this clonotype was seen many times. V usage is TRBV11-3 and J usage is TRBJ2-5, with 7 bases lining up with TRBD2. V was clipped by 6 bases and J by 1 base; unmatched bases: 5. Germline assignment: CDR1 SGHNT and CDR2 YENEEA. There are 14 residues in the CDR3. As DNA, the CDR3 is TGTGCCAGCAGAAGCACTAGCGTCCAAGAGACCCAGTACTTC. The encoded protein is CASRSTSVQETQYF.

This clonotype was seen repeatedly, ten times or more. This rearrangement joins TRBV6-6 to TRBJ2-5; a weak D match, TRBD2 (5 bases). CDR3 length: 15 amino acids. Germline-derived CDR1 and CDR2 are MNHNY and SVGAGI (reference sequence). Trimming stripped 10 bases from V and 4 bases from J, with 22 bases between. The CDR3 DNA reads TGTGCCACTTTAAAAAAACCGGGAACCATAGAGACCCAGTACTTC. This sequence encodes CATLKKPGTIETQYF.

This clonotype was recorded many times. The chain links TRBV7-2 to TRBJ1-2; TRBD1 is a possible D gene (6 bases). The V end was cut by 2 bases, the J end by 4 bases, with 11 bases between. CDR1 is SGHTA and CDR2 is FQGNSA in the germline V gene. The CDR3 is 14 residues long. The CDR3 sequence is CASSLQGRGYGYTF. CDR3 DNA sequence: TGTGCCAGCAGCTTACAGGGGAGGGGCTATGGCTACACCTTC.

This clonotype occurred many times. The rearrangement links TRBV7-9 to TRBJ1-6, with 7 bases aligning to TRBD1. Germline V gene data show CDR1 as SEHNR and CDR2 as FQNEAQ (reference sequence). Trimming removed 5 bases from V and 10 bases from J; junction bases left unmatched: 14. CDR3 length: 16 amino acids. For the CDR3, the DNA is TGTGCCAGCAGCCCTTCCGGGACAGCCCCCAACTCACCCCTCCACTTT. Residues: CASSPSGTAPNSPLHF.

This clonotype was found many times. V is TRBV2 and J is TRBJ2-2, with D maybe TRBD2 (5 bases). Germline CDR1 SNHLY, CDR2 FYNNEI. The CDR3 totals 13 residues. The V and J ends lost 3 bases and 5 bases respectively, with 7 bases between them. The CDR3 is CASSERETGELFF. The CDR3 bases are TGTGCCAGCAGTGAGAGGGAAACCGGGGAGCTGTTTTTT. Full variable domain (remainder filled in from reference TRBV2 and TRBJ2-2): EPEVTQTPSHQVTQMGQEVILRCVPISNHLYFYWYRQILGQKVEFLVSFYNNEISEKSEIFDDQFSVERPDGSNFTLKIRSTKLEDSAMYFCASSERETGELFFGEGSRLTVL.

At least ten counts were recorded for this clonotype. This chain links TRBV7-2 with TRBJ1-5; no reliable D call. The CDR3 consists of 12 residues. Between the trimmed V and J ends, which lost 5 bases and 6 bases, there was a span of 8 bases. CDR1 is SGHTA and CDR2 is FQGNSA in the germline V gene. CDR3 bases: TGTGCCAGCAGCCCATATGGTCAGCCCCAGCATTTT. It encodes CASSPYGQPQHF.

The chain has TRBV2 and TRBJ2-1, with D tentatively TRBD2 (5 bases). Trimming cost V 3 bases and J 0 bases, with 12 bases left between them. Germline V gene data show CDR1 as SNHLY and CDR2 as FYNNEI. The CDR3 contains 16 residues. The CDR3 sequence is CASSDSEASSYNEQFF. DNA for the CDR3: TGTGCCAGCAGTGATTCGGAGGCGAGCTCCTACAATGAGCAGTTCTTC.

This clonotype was seen repeatedly, ten times or more. This chain links TRBV20-1 with TRBJ1-1; D is unclear. Trimming pared 5 bases from V and 0 bases from J, leaving 16 bases between. Germline V gene data show CDR1 as DFQATT and CDR2 as SNEGSKA (reference sequence). The CDR3 has 15 amino acids. CDR3 sequence reads: CSAPPRRTMNTEAFF. CDR3 in DNA: TGCAGTGCTCCTCCTCGACGGACCATGAACACTGAAGCTTTCTTT.

Many counts were recorded for this clonotype. The gene calls are TRBV19 and TRBJ2-1; 7 positions agree with TRBD1. The CDR3 loop spans 14 amino acids. Germline trimming cut 3 bases from V and 4 bases from J; bases unmatched to any gene: 3. CDR1 and CDR2 from the germline V gene are LNHDA and SQIVND (reference sequence). CDR3 sequence (DNA): TGTGCCAGTAGTATCACAGGGGAGTACAATGAGCAGTTCTTC. It encodes CASSITGEYNEQFF.

This clonotype was picked up many times. The chain joins TRBV20-1 to TRBJ1-4, with 8 bases aligning to TRBD1. The CDR3 covers 17 residues. The germline gives CDR1 DFQATT, CDR2 SNEGSKA (reference sequence). Germline trimming cut 1 base from V and 1 base from J; bases unmatched to any gene: 8. CDR3 in DNA: TGCAGTGCTAGAGCCCGGACAGGGAGGTTAACTAATGAAAAACTGTTTTTT. This translates into CSARARTGRLTNEKLFF.

In its sample, this clonotype was seen many times. The chain joins TRBV29-1 to TRBJ2-1; D not certain. There are 15 residues in the CDR3. Germline CDR1 SQVTM, CDR2 ANQGSEA. The ends were cut back, 7 bases at V and 4 bases at J, with 20 bases in the middle. The CDR3 region has the DNA TGCAGCGCCGATACTATGAGAGGCCCATACAATGAGCAGTTCTTC. Its protein is CSADTMRGPYNEQFF.

The chain recombines TRBV7-9 with TRBJ1-2; a possible D gene is TRBD1 (5 bases). V was trimmed by 5 bases and J by 4 bases, leaving 20 bases between them. The germline V gene has CDR1 SEHNR and CDR2 FQNEAQ (reference sequence). The CDR3 is made up of 16 amino acids. The CDR3 loop reads CASSGERDGRFYGYTF. The CDR3 DNA follows: TGTGCCAGCAGCGGAGAACGGGACGGACGCTTCTATGGCTACACCTTC.

The sample holds many counts of this clonotype. V is TRBV6-2 or TRBV6-3 and J is TRBJ2-2; a possible D gene is TRBD1 (6 bases). Germline-derived CDR1 and CDR2 are MNHEY and SVGEGT. V was trimmed by 7 bases and J by 1 base, leaving 7 bases between them. The CDR3 covers 13 residues. The DNA for the CDR3 is TGTGCCAGCAACAGGGAGAACACCGGGGAGCTGTTTTTT. As protein: CASNRENTGELFF.

The chain combines TRBV6-1 with TRBJ1-1; D is possibly TRBD1 (5 bases). Trimming stripped 5 bases from V and 2 bases from J, with 30 bases between. The CDR3 runs to 20 residues. Germline values: CDR1 MNHNS, CDR2 SASEGT. CDR3 loop: CASSFSPGGGPYSINTEAFF. The CDR3 coding sequence is TGTGCCAGCAGTTTCTCCCCCGGGGGGGGTCCGTATTCGATTAACACTGAAGCTTTCTTT.